The rows below give T cell receptor beta chains drawn from one sample of a study of blood T cell repertoires in COVID-19. Generated by immunoSEQ multiplex PCR, the TCRdb table keeps only in-frame clones and is missing some. There are roughly 70,000 clones in the sample; over 75% occur only once, and 9.7% lies in the top ten. The sample was peripheral blood. These receptors came from a human donor in a cohort sampled during active COVID-19. CDR3s include the opening cysteine and the closing phenylalanine or tryptophan.

CDR3 length | J gene | V gene | CDR3 protein
14 | TRBJ2-7 | TRBV19 | CASSIGVFSYEQYF
14 | TRBJ1-3 | TRBV19 | CASSIYSRGNTIYF
14 | TRBJ2-7 | TRBV28 | CASSPRGGSYEQYF
20 | TRBJ2-2 | TRBV6-1 | CASSEVRPGGRDANTGELFF
16 | TRBJ2-1 | TRBV11-3 | CASSPNSGASYNEQFF
17 | TRBJ2-1 | TRBV27 | CASSLRGLAGGYNEQFF
15 | TRBJ2-7 | TRBV3-1/TRBV3-2 | CASSPTGTRLSEQYF
15 | TRBJ1-6 | TRBV6-5 | CASSVRQGINSPLHF
16 | TRBJ2-7 | TRBV27 | CASSLTLGTGFYEQYF
14 | TRBJ1-5 | TRBV5-1 | CASSLDRGGQPQHF
15 | TRBJ2-1 | TRBV7-2 | CASSLGLADASEQFF
16 | TRBJ1-1 | TRBV29-1 | CSVFGQGRYSGTEAFF
15 | TRBJ2-7 | TRBV5-4 | CASNSRDRGDYEQYF
16 | TRBJ1-1 | TRBV2 | CASSADRGLGDTEAFF
15 | TRBJ1-2 | TRBV28 | CASSPADRGGGGYTF
14 | TRBJ1-5 | TRBV18 | CASQTGGANQPQHF
15 | TRBJ2-3 | TRBV10-2 | CASSQGDRRPDTQYF
14 | TRBJ1-4 | TRBV2 | CASSPTGGREKLFF
14 | TRBJ2-3 | TRBV19 | CASSIVGRGDTQYF
13 | TRBJ1-5 | TRBV6-6 | CASRDSNNQPQHF
15 | TRBJ2-7 | TRBV24-1 | CAKLPGSGRLYEQYF
15 | TRBJ2-1 | TRBV9 | CASSVSGSNYNEQFF
12 | TRBJ2-7 | TRBV20-1 | CSAGEGGYEQYF
14 | TRBJ1-1 | TRBV24-1 | CATSDETGVEAAFF